This T cell receptor (beta chain) is drawn from a study of control samples from healthy donors and cancer patients (dated by TCRdb to about 2020). The junction shows trimming of 6 bases on V and 3 bases on J, plus 9 bases between the germline ends. The CDR3, cysteine through phenylalanine, is 13 amino acids long. CDR3 DNA is the only sequence kept; it has 39 bases, read in frame from the first base. CDR1 and CDR2, per the germline V gene, are KGHDR and SFDVKD. As for this clone: Its antigen specificity is not known. No much larger clonotype is one base removed from it; base qualities were not supplied.

Library method: the immunoSEQ multiplex PCR assay. Not all clones reach the TCRdb copy of this immuneACCESS table, which keeps in-frame sequences only. Checked studies attribute under half of the gap to unresolved V genes and leave the rest unexplained. Here the sample has 100,000 to 150,000 clones; more than 85% occur a single time. Of the sample, roughly 8.7% falls within the top ten clones. This chain joins TRBV24-1 to TRBJ2-3, and TRBD1 may be the D gene, going by 5 matching bases. The specimen sequenced was blood. The sequence was collected from a man aged 18-30 years in good health. The DNA sequence reads TGTGCCACCAGTAAGGGGAATACAGATACGCAGTATTTT. Its protein is CATSKGNTDTQYF.